Each of the 22 T cell receptor beta chains below was sequenced from the same sample in a study of T cells in Graves' hyperthyroidism and ophthalmopathy. Amplified regions were TCR beta CDR3 sequences from RNA transcripts. Initially, a first-round RT-PCR of the TCR CDR3 employed the HTBI primer set. TCRdb re-derived calls from the multiplex PCR reads in MiXCR, one entry per CDR3 protein. The sample has about 700,000 distinct CDR3 sequences, approximately 42% seen once. Sequenced material: peripheral blood or thyroid tissue (not recorded which). These receptors were taken from an adult man with Graves' disease, either hyperthyroidism or ophthalmopathy (not recorded which).

In this sample, this clonotype turned up a few times. J is TRBJ1-1 and V is TRBV7-3, with a possible D match to TRBD1 (5 bases). CDR1 and CDR2 (germline): SGHTA, FQGTGA. This CDR3 spans 11 amino acids. The V gene lost 5 bases and the J gene lost 11 bases, with 12 bases spanning the gap. CDR3 loop: CASSGGGDAFF. CDR3 DNA sequence: TGTGCCAGCAGCGGGGGGGGGGACGCTTTCTTT.

Notes on this clonotype: A much larger clone differs by one base, so this may be a read error. The V call is TRBV20-1, the J call TRBJ2-5; D unresolved. Germline-derived CDR1 and CDR2 are DFQATT and SNEGSKA (reference sequence). The V end was cut by 6 bases, the J end by 4 bases, with 15 bases between. This CDR3 comprises 13 residues. The CDR3 bases are TGCAGTGCCCCCGCGGCTGGGCTAGAGACCCAGTACTTC. It yields the protein CSAPAAGLETQYF.

The DNA of the CDR3 is TGTGCCAGCAGCCCACCCCCCCTCGCAGGGGTATCCGGGGAGCTGTTTTTT. Translating it yields CASSPPPLAGVSGELFF. J is TRBJ2-2 and V is TRBV11-2, with D possibly TRBD1 on 6 matching bases. V shed 5 bases and J shed 6 bases, with 22 bases lying between them. Looked up from germline, CDR1 is SGHAT and CDR2 is FQNNGV. The CDR3 is 17 residues long.

There are a few counts of this clonotype. This rearrangement joins TRBV7-8 to TRBJ2-7; 12 bases are a match to TRBD2. The trim removed 3 bases at V and 2 bases at J, leaving 14 bases unmatched. The CDR3 covers 19 residues. Germline V gene lookup returns CDR1 SGHVS and CDR2 FQNEAQ. CDR3 DNA: TGTGCCAGCAGCTTTAGACCCCGGGGACTAGCGGGCCGGACCTACGAGCAGTACTTC. Translating it yields CASSFRPRGLAGRTYEQYF.

V and J are TRBV19 and TRBJ1-1; D ambiguous. The ends were cut back, 0 bases at V and 11 bases at J, with 10 bases in the middle. The CDR3 runs to 12 residues. Germline V gene lookup returns CDR1 LNHDA and CDR2 SQIVND (reference sequence). CDR3 sequence: CASSIDRVSAFF. CDR3 in DNA: TGTGCCAGTAGTATAGACCGGGTTTCGGCTTTCTTT.

Worth noting for this clonotype: Here the CDR3 omits its conserved ending phenylalanine or tryptophan, so a read error is the likely source. The DNA is left out, because the CDR3 cannot be placed on it with certainty; the CDR3 is given as TCRdb lists it. The V call is TRBV5-1, the J call TRBJ1-1; the tabulated D call, TRBD1, remains unverified against the DNA. Germline CDR1 SGHRS, CDR2 YFSETQ. The CDR3 totals 11 residues, both ends included. CDR3 in amino acids: CASSTRTGAGY.

Points on this clonotype: Since the CDR3 does not end with the conserved phenylalanine or tryptophan, this likely comes from a read error. The chain is built from TRBV7-9 and TRBJ1-6; TRBD1 aligns across 9 bases. With 5 bases clipped from V and 15 bases from J, the junction kept 5 bases outside the gene matches. Germline CDR1 SEHNR, CDR2 FQNEAQ (reference sequence). The CDR3 covers 12 residues. For the CDR3, the DNA is TGTGCCAGCAGCGCGGGACAGGGAGTCCTCCACCCT. It translates to CASSAGQGVLHP.

This clonotype was counted many times. In nucleotides, the CDR3 is TGTGCCAGCAGGCCCCGGGACTCCTCCTACGAGCAGTACTTC. Its translation is CASRPRDSSYEQYF. The chain employs TRBV12-3 or TRBV12-4 and TRBJ2-7, with D possibly TRBD2 on 6 matching bases. V shed 6 bases and J shed 0 bases, with 12 bases lying between them. The CDR3 runs to 14 residues.

This clonotype has ten or more counts. The chain recombines TRBV15 with TRBJ1-5, with a weak D call TRBD1 (5 bases). Germline V gene sequence: CDR1 LNHNV, CDR2 YYDKDF (reference sequence). CDR3 length equals 15 residues. Trimming took off 5 bases at V and 5 bases at J, with 16 bases between the two ends. The chain's CDR3 is CATSGANSPHQPQHF. The CDR3 nucleotides read TGTGCCACCAGCGGGGCTAATTCTCCCCATCAGCCCCAGCATTTT. The full variable domain, in which reference TRBV15 and TRBJ1-5 provide the parts outside the CDR3, is DAMVIQNPRYQVTQFGKPVTLSCSQTLNHNVMYWYQQKSSQAPKLLFHYYDKDFNNEADTPDNFQSRRPNTSFCFLDIRSPGLGDTAMYLCATSGANSPHQPQHFGDGTRLSIL.

The rearrangement uses TRBV7-4 and TRBJ1-2; possibly TRBD1 for D (5 bases). In germline, CDR1 is SGHVT, CDR2 SQSDAQ. V dropped 5 bases and J dropped 5 bases, with 15 bases sitting between them. CDR3 length equals 14 residues. CDR3 coding DNA: TGTGCCAGCAGCCCCCGACAGCTTTCATATGGCTACACCTTC. Its translation: CASSPRQLSYGYTF. Together with reference TRBV7-4 and TRBJ1-2, the CDR3 gives the full variable domain: GAGVSQSPRYKVAKRGRDVALRCDSISGHVTLYWYRQTLGQGSEVLTYSQSDAQRDKSGRPSGRFSAERPERSVSTLKIQRTEQGDSAVYLCASSPRQLSYGYTFGSGTRLTVV.

This clonotype showed up just a few times. V usage is TRBV12-3 or TRBV12-4 and J usage is TRBJ2-6; D is undetermined. This CDR3 has 16 amino acids. Trimming left V 2 bases short and J 0 bases short, with 8 bases between. The CDR3 DNA is TGTGCCAGCAGTTTATGGAGAGGCTCTGGGGCCAACGTCCTGACTTTC. This sequence encodes CASSLWRGSGANVLTF.

This chain joins TRBV7-8 and TRBJ2-2; 9 nucleotides agree with TRBD2. The CDR3 is made up of 15 amino acids. Germline V CDR1 and CDR2: SGHVS, FQNEAQ. J lost 5 bases, V lost 9 bases, and 10 bases had no gene match. CDR3 loop: CASKLAGSATGELFF. The CDR3 nucleotides read TGTGCCAGTAAACTAGCGGGTAGCGCTACCGGGGAGCTGTTTTTT.

The V call is TRBV7-8, the J call TRBJ2-7; tentative D call: TRBD1 (6 bases). CDR3 length: 15 amino acids. CDR1 and CDR2 from the germline V gene are SGHVS and FQNEAQ. Trimming left V 6 bases short and J 2 bases short, with 17 bases between. In DNA form, the CDR3 reads TGTGCCAGCAGTCCGGACGAGGGGGTTGCCTACGAGCAGTACTTC. Protein: CASSPDEGVAYEQYF.

This clonotype was detected a few times. The chain carries TRBV7-2 and TRBJ1-6, with 9 bases lining up with TRBD1. The CDR3 has 17 residues. V dropped 5 bases and J dropped 6; count of bases not matched to a gene: 11. Germline CDR1 SGHTA, CDR2 FQGNSA. The CDR3 nucleotides read TGTGCCAGCAGCCAAGACAGGGGGTACGCGGGTAATTCACCCCTCCACTTT. Its protein is CASSQDRGYAGNSPLHF. Drawing the rest from reference TRBV7-2 and TRBJ1-6, the complete variable domain is GAGVSQSPSNKVTEKGKDVELRCDPISGHTALYWYRQSLGQGLEFLIYFQGNSAPDKSGLPSDRFSAERTGGSVSTLTIQRTQQEDSAVYLCASSQDRGYAGNSPLHFGNGTRLTVT.

V usage is TRBV6-6 and J usage is TRBJ2-7; D not certain. Germline loops: CDR1 MNHNY, CDR2 SVGAGI (reference sequence). This CDR3 contains 14 residues. V lost 5 bases and J lost 0, with 11 bases in between. The CDR3 sequence is CASSEVRSSYEQYF. The CDR3 DNA sequence: TGTGCCAGCAGTGAGGTCAGGAGCTCCTACGAGCAGTACTTC.

This clonotype was counted a few times. The chain carries TRBV2 and TRBJ2-2; 8 bases are a match to TRBD1. This CDR3 region has 16 residues. The J segment lost 5 bases and the V segment lost 1 base, leaving 6 bases of the junction unmatched. Germline loops: CDR1 SNHLY, CDR2 FYNNEI. CDR3 sequence: CASSEGPGGATGELFF. The CDR3 DNA reads TGTGCCAGCAGTGAAGGGCCAGGGGGCGCGACCGGGGAGCTGTTTTTT.

This clonotype was found once. The chain links TRBV6-1 to TRBJ1-3, with D unresolved. The CDR3 has 13 amino acids. CDR1 is MNHNS, CDR2 SASEGT, per germline. V gave up 8 bases and J gave up 0 bases, with 8 bases separating them. CDR3 DNA sequence: TGTGCCAGCGCTGGCGGCTCTGGAAACACCATATATTTT. Its protein product is CASAGGSGNTIYF.

A remark on this clonotype: The CDR3 does not end in the conserved phenylalanine or tryptophan, so this is likely a read error. This chain connects TRBV4-2 to TRBJ1-1; D unresolved. From germline, CDR1 is LGHNA and CDR2 YNFKEQ. CDR3 size: 16 residues. Trimming cost V 5 bases and J 3 bases, with 19 bases left between them. CDR3 residues: CASSLFIVGSHTEAFL. CDR3 nucleotide sequence: TGTGCCAGCAGCTTGTTTATCGTAGGGAGTCACACTGAAGCTTTCCTT.

This chain joins TRBV7-9 and TRBJ2-5; 8 bases agree with TRBD1. The CDR3 runs to 14 residues. V trimming: 8 bases; J trimming: 2 bases; junction bases outside the gene matches: 7. CDR1 is SEHNR and CDR2 is FQNEAQ in the germline V gene (reference sequence). This CDR3 is CASAFGQGQETQYF. CDR3 in DNA: TGTGCCAGCGCGTTTGGACAGGGACAAGAGACCCAGTACTTC.

J is TRBJ2-5 and V is TRBV12-3 or TRBV12-4; D might be TRBD1 or TRBD2, each matching 5 bases. The CDR3 is 15 residues long. The V and J ends lost 1 base and 4 bases respectively, with 13 bases between them. The CDR3 sequence: CASSLGGGFLETQYF. CDR3 bases: TGTGCCAGCAGTTTAGGGGGCGGGTTCCTAGAGACCCAGTACTTC.

The chain couples TRBV20-1 to TRBJ1-5; weak D call: TRBD1 (5 bases). CDR1 is DFQATT and CDR2 is SNEGSKA in the germline V gene (reference sequence). Trimming cost V 1 base and J 5 bases, with 9 bases left between them. The CDR3 consists of 13 residues. The CDR3 is CSARGVGDQPQHF. The DNA of the CDR3 is TGCAGTGCTAGAGGCGTAGGGGATCAGCCCCAGCATTTT.

Remarks on this clonotype: A much larger clone sits a single nucleotide away, making a read error possible. The chain is built from TRBV7-8 and TRBJ1-5; tentative D call: TRBD1 (6 bases). This CDR3 is built from 15 residues. Germline CDR1 is SGHVS and CDR2 is FQNEAQ. The V and J ends lost 3 bases and 6 bases respectively, with 15 bases between them. CDR3: CASSFTLGGGQPQHF. Written as DNA, the CDR3 is TGTGCCAGCAGCTTCACCCTAGGGGGGGGTCAGCCCCAGCATTTT.